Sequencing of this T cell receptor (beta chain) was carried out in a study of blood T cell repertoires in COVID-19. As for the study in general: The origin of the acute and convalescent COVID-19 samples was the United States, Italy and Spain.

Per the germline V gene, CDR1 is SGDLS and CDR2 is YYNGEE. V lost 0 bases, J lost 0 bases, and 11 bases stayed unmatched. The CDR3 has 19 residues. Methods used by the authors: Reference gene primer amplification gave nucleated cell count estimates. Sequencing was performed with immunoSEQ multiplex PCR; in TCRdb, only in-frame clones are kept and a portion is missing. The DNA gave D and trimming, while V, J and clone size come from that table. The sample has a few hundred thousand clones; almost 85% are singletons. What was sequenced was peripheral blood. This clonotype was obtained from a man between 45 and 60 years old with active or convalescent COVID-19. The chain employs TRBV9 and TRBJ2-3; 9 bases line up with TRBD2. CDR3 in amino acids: CASSVEPGWSGRSTDTQYF. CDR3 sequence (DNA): TGTGCCAGCAGCGTAGAACCGGGGTGGAGCGGGAGGAGCACAGATACGCAGTATTTT.